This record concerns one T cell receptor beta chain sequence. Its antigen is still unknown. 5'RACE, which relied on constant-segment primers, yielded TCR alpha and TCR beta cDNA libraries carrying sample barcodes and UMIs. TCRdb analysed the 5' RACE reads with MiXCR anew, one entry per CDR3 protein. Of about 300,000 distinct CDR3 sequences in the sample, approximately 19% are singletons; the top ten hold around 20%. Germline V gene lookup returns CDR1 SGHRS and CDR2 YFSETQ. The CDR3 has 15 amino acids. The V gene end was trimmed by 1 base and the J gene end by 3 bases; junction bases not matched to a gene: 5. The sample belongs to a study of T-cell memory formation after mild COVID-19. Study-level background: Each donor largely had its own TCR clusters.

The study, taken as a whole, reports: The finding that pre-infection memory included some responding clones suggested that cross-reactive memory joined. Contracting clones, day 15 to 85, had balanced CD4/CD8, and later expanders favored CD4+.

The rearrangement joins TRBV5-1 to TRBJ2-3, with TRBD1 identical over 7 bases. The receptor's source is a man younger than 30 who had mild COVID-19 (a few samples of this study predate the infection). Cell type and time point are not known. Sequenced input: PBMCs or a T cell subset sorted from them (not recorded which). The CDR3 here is CASSLSHRGTDTQYF. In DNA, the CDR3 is TGCGCCAGCAGCTTGTCCCACAGGGGAACAGATACGCAGTATTTT.